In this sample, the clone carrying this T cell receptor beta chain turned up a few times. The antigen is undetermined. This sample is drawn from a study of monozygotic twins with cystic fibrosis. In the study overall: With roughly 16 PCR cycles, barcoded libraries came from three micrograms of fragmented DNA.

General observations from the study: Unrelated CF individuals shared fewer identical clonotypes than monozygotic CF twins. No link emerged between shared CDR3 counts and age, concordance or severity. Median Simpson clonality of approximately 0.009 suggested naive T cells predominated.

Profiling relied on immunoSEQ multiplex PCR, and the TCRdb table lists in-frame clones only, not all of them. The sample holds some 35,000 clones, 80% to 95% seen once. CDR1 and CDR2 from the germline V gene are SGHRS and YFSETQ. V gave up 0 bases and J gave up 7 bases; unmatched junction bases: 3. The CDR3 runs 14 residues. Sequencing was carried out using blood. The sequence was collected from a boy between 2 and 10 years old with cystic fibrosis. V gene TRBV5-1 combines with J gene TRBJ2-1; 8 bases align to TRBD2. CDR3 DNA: TGCGCCAGCAGCTTGGTAGCGGGGAAGAATGAGCAGTTCTTC. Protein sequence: CASSLVAGKNEQFF.